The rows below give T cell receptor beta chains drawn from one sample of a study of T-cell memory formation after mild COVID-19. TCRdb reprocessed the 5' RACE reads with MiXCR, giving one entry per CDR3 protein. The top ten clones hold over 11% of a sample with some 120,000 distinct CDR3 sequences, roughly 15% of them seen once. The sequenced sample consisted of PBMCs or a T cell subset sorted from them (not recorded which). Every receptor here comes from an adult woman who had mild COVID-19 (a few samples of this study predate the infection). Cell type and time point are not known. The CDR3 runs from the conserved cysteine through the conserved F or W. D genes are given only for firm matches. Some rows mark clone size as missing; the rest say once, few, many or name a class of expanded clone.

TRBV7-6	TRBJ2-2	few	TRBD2	CASSGTSGRAGSGELFF	TGTGCCAGCAGCGGGACTAGCGGGAGGGCCGGGTCCGGGGAGCTGTTTTTT
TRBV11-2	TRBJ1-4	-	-	CASSFPGLVGEKLFF	TGTGCCAGCAGCTTTCCGGGCCTAGTTGGTGAAAAACTGTTTTTT
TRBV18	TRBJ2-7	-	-	CASSPPHGDNEQYF	TGTGCCAGCTCACCACCCCACGGCGACAACGAGCAGTACTTC
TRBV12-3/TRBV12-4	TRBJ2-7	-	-	CASSLGQIYPPKDEQYF	TGTGCCAGCAGCCTTGGACAGATTTATCCTCCGAAGGACGAGCAGTACTTC
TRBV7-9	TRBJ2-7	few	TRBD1	CASNDPGQRDYEQYF	TGTGCCAGCAACGATCCGGGACAGCGAGACTACGAGCAGTACTTC
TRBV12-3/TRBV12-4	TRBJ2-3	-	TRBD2	CASSTRLAGSSTDTQYF	TGTGCCAGCAGCACACGACTAGCGGGGTCTAGCACAGATACGCAGTATTTT
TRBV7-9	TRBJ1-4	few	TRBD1	CASSLGDRYTNEKLFF	TGTGCCAGCAGCCTAGGGGACAGGTATACTAATGAAAAACTGTTTTTT
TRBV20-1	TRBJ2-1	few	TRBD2	CSVAGEPPLAYNEQFF	TGCAGTGTGGCGGGAGAGCCCCCGCTGGCATACAATGAGCAGTTCTTC
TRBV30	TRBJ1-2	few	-	CAWVETGYGYTF	TGTGCCTGGGTTGAGACGGGCTATGGCTACACCTTC
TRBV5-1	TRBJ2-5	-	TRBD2	CASSLAVAGGQETQYF	TGCGCCAGCAGCTTGGCCGTGGCGGGAGGCCAAGAGACCCAGTACTTC